This T cell receptor (beta chain) was documented in a study of monozygotic twins with inflammatory bowel disease. Reprocessing the 5' RACE reads, TCRdb reports a single entry for every CDR3 protein and omits DNA. The sample shows approximately 400,000 distinct CDR3 sequences, and more than 2% sits with its ten largest clones. Input material: blood. The sequence derives from a human donor with ulcerative colitis or Crohn's disease, or a healthy co-twin of an affected twin (not recorded which).

Here the CDR3 reads CASSPTGRNYGYTF. The chain has TRBV12-3 or TRBV12-4 and TRBJ1-2; TCRdb designates TRBD1, a call that cannot be tested without DNA. The CDR3 loop spans 14 amino acids.